A selection of T cell receptor beta chains follows, all from one sample in a study of blood T cell repertoires in COVID-19. TCRdb's table, derived via immunoSEQ multiplex PCR, lists solely in-frame clones and lacks some. The table includes around 69,000 clones, roughly nine tenths detected once. The sample consisted of peripheral blood. These receptors were obtained from a woman aged 50 to 65 with active COVID-19. CDR3s include the opening cysteine and the closing phenylalanine or tryptophan. The order of the fields is CDR3 DNA, CDR3 protein, clone size, V gene, D gene, J gene. D genes are given only for firm matches. Only some rows state a clone size, as once, few, many or a class for expanded clones.

cdr3_nt: TGTGCCAGCAGCTCCCGGGACAGGGATAGTCAAGAGACCCAGTACTTC; cdr3_aa: CASSSRDRDSQETQYF; clone_size: -; v_call: TRBV11-3; d_call: TRBD1; j_call: TRBJ2-5
cdr3_nt: TGTGCCAGCAGGGAGACGGGACAGGGGCCCTGGGGCACCTTC; cdr3_aa: CASRETGQGPWGTF; clone_size: -; v_call: TRBV27; d_call: TRBD1; j_call: TRBJ1-2
cdr3_nt: TGTGCCAGCAGCAACGTAGGGGGGGGTCAGCCCCAGCATTTT; cdr3_aa: CASSNVGGGQPQHF; clone_size: once; v_call: TRBV7-9; d_call: -; j_call: TRBJ1-5
cdr3_nt: TGTGCCAGCAGCTTTATGATACGCAGGGGTGTGGATGGCTACACCTTC; cdr3_aa: CASSFMIRRGVDGYTF; clone_size: -; v_call: TRBV5-6; d_call: -; j_call: TRBJ1-2
cdr3_nt: TGTGCCAGCTCACCACGCAGGTTAGTCGACTATGGCTACACCTTC; cdr3_aa: CASSPRRLVDYGYTF; clone_size: -; v_call: TRBV18; d_call: -; j_call: TRBJ1-2
cdr3_nt: TGTGCCAGCAGTTTGGCCCCCAGAACCGGGGAGCTGTTTTTT; cdr3_aa: CASSLAPRTGELFF; clone_size: few; v_call: TRBV28; d_call: -; j_call: TRBJ2-2
cdr3_nt: TGTGCCAGCAGCTTAGGACTAGCGGGAGGGCGGTTGTACTTC; cdr3_aa: CASSLGLAGGRLYF; clone_size: -; v_call: TRBV11-2; d_call: TRBD2; j_call: TRBJ2-5
cdr3_nt: TGCGCCAGCAGTCGGACTAGCGGGAGTTACGAGCAGTACTTC; cdr3_aa: CASSRTSGSYEQYF; clone_size: -; v_call: TRBV10-2; d_call: TRBD2; j_call: TRBJ2-7
cdr3_nt: TGTGCCAGCAGCTTAAATCCAGGGGCCTTTTACAATGAGCAGTTCTTC; cdr3_aa: CASSLNPGAFYNEQFF; clone_size: -; v_call: TRBV7-3; d_call: -; j_call: TRBJ2-1
cdr3_nt: TGTGCCAGCAGTCGGGACAGGGGAAACACCATATATTTT; cdr3_aa: CASSRDRGNTIYF; clone_size: -; v_call: TRBV3-1/TRBV3-2; d_call: TRBD1; j_call: TRBJ1-3
cdr3_nt: TGTGCCAGCTCACCCCTGGAAGGGGGCGTATTGGACTTC; cdr3_aa: CASSPLEGGVLDF; clone_size: once; v_call: TRBV18; d_call: TRBD1; j_call: TRBJ2-7
cdr3_nt: TGCGCCAGCAGCGGGACAGGGGACGGTGGCTACACCTTC; cdr3_aa: CASSGTGDGGYTF; clone_size: few; v_call: TRBV10-1; d_call: TRBD1; j_call: TRBJ1-2
cdr3_nt: TGTGCCAGCACCTCCATGGCACCCTCCTACGAGCAGTACTTC; cdr3_aa: CASTSMAPSYEQYF; clone_size: -; v_call: TRBV7-2; d_call: -; j_call: TRBJ2-7
cdr3_nt: TGTGCCAGCAGCCGCAATAGCGTTAACACCGGGGAGCTGTTTTTT; cdr3_aa: CASSRNSVNTGELFF; clone_size: -; v_call: TRBV5-4; d_call: -; j_call: TRBJ2-2
cdr3_nt: TGTGCCAGCAGCGAAGAGGAGACTAGCGGCCTCGCGGACACCGGGGAGCTGTTTTTT; cdr3_aa: CASSEEETSGLADTGELFF; clone_size: -; v_call: TRBV9; d_call: TRBD2; j_call: TRBJ2-2
cdr3_nt: TGTGCCACCAGCAGAGGAGAGACGGGACAGGGCGCGACCGGGGAGCTGTTTTTT; cdr3_aa: CATSRGETGQGATGELFF; clone_size: -; v_call: TRBV15; d_call: TRBD1; j_call: TRBJ2-2
cdr3_nt: TGTGCCAGCAGTTTCCTACCGGGACAGGACTCCTACGAGCAGTACTTC; cdr3_aa: CASSFLPGQDSYEQYF; clone_size: -; v_call: TRBV27; d_call: TRBD1; j_call: TRBJ2-7
cdr3_nt: TGTGCCAGCCGGCTTCCGGGACAGGGGGCTAGCAATCAGCCCCAGCATTTT; cdr3_aa: CASRLPGQGASNQPQHF; clone_size: many; v_call: TRBV2; d_call: TRBD1; j_call: TRBJ1-5
cdr3_nt: TGTGCCTGGAGTGTAGGGGACAGGGCGGGCACTGAAGCTTTCTTT; cdr3_aa: CAWSVGDRAGTEAFF; clone_size: -; v_call: TRBV30; d_call: TRBD1; j_call: TRBJ1-1
cdr3_nt: TGTGCCAGCAGTTTAAAGGGGCACTATGGCTACACCTTC; cdr3_aa: CASSLKGHYGYTF; clone_size: -; v_call: TRBV12-3/TRBV12-4; d_call: -; j_call: TRBJ1-2
cdr3_nt: TGTGCCTGGAGTCGGGGGATGAACACTGAAGCTTTCTTT; cdr3_aa: CAWSRGMNTEAFF; clone_size: -; v_call: TRBV30; d_call: -; j_call: TRBJ1-1
cdr3_nt: TGTGCCAGCAGCTTCAGCGGGAGGACCTGGGATGAGCAGTTCTTC; cdr3_aa: CASSFSGRTWDEQFF; clone_size: -; v_call: TRBV3-1/TRBV3-2; d_call: TRBD2; j_call: TRBJ2-1
cdr3_nt: TGTGCCAGCAAACAGGTGTCCACAGATACGCAGTATTTT; cdr3_aa: CASKQVSTDTQYF; clone_size: -; v_call: TRBV6-5; d_call: -; j_call: TRBJ2-3
cdr3_nt: TGCAGTGCTAGTGGTCAGCGGGAAAATGTCCGCCACAATGAGCAGTTCTTC; cdr3_aa: CSASGQRENVRHNEQFF; clone_size: few; v_call: TRBV20-1; d_call: TRBD2; j_call: TRBJ2-1
cdr3_nt: TGTGCCTGGAGGCCCCGGGGAGACTACGAGCAGTACTTC; cdr3_aa: CAWRPRGDYEQYF; clone_size: -; v_call: TRBV30; d_call: -; j_call: TRBJ2-7
cdr3_nt: TGCGCCAGCAGCTTGCTTGGAGGCTCTGTTGAGCAGTTCTTC; cdr3_aa: CASSLLGGSVEQFF; clone_size: -; v_call: TRBV5-1; d_call: -; j_call: TRBJ2-1
cdr3_nt: TGTGCCAGCATCCCGACTAGCGCCAGCTCCTACAATGAGCAGTTCTTC; cdr3_aa: CASIPTSASSYNEQFF; clone_size: few; v_call: TRBV27; d_call: TRBD2; j_call: TRBJ2-1
cdr3_nt: TGTGCCAGCAGTGAAGCGCGACTAGCGGACAATGAGCAGTTCTTC; cdr3_aa: CASSEARLADNEQFF; clone_size: -; v_call: TRBV2; d_call: TRBD2; j_call: TRBJ2-1
cdr3_nt: TGTGCCACCCGACTTGGGGTAGGGGTGGAGAACACTGAAGCTTTCTTT; cdr3_aa: CATRLGVGVENTEAFF; clone_size: few; v_call: TRBV19; d_call: -; j_call: TRBJ1-1
cdr3_nt: TGTGCCTGGAGTGTAGGGTCGGACTCTGGGGGCTACACCTTC; cdr3_aa: CAWSVGSDSGGYTF; clone_size: once; v_call: TRBV30; d_call: -; j_call: TRBJ1-2
cdr3_nt: TGTGCCACAACAGGGGGCACTGAAGCTTTCTTT; cdr3_aa: CATTGGTEAFF; clone_size: -; v_call: TRBV6-5; d_call: TRBD1; j_call: TRBJ1-1
cdr3_nt: TGCGCCAGCAGCTGGGGACAGTTAACGTACACTGAAGCTTTCTTT; cdr3_aa: CASSWGQLTYTEAFF; clone_size: -; v_call: TRBV5-1; d_call: TRBD1; j_call: TRBJ1-1
cdr3_nt: TGTGCCAGTAGCGCCACTAGCGGGAGAACCTACAATGAGCAGTTCTTC; cdr3_aa: CASSATSGRTYNEQFF; clone_size: -; v_call: TRBV19; d_call: TRBD2; j_call: TRBJ2-1
cdr3_nt: TGTGCCAGCACCCAGGGCGAGGACGGCTTTTTGGCCCAGCATTTT; cdr3_aa: CASTQGEDGFLAQHF; clone_size: -; v_call: TRBV6-6; d_call: -; j_call: TRBJ1-5
cdr3_nt: TGTGCCAGTAGCACGCAAAAGCAGGGAACTCAAGAGACCCAGTACTTC; cdr3_aa: CASSTQKQGTQETQYF; clone_size: -; v_call: TRBV19; d_call: -; j_call: TRBJ2-5
cdr3_nt: TGTGCCACCAGTGATTCGACAGAGTACGAGCAGTACTTC; cdr3_aa: CATSDSTEYEQYF; clone_size: -; v_call: TRBV24-1; d_call: -; j_call: TRBJ2-7
cdr3_nt: TGTGCCAGCAGCCCACAAGCGGGATACGAGCAGTACTTC; cdr3_aa: CASSPQAGYEQYF; clone_size: -; v_call: TRBV7-2; d_call: TRBD2; j_call: TRBJ2-7
cdr3_nt: TGTGCCAGCAGTGACCGGGGACAGGGTGAGGGCTACACCTTC; cdr3_aa: CASSDRGQGEGYTF; clone_size: -; v_call: TRBV2; d_call: TRBD1; j_call: TRBJ1-2
cdr3_nt: TGTGCCAGTACCGATGGGGAGTTATGGGGAGACTATGGCTACACCTTC; cdr3_aa: CASTDGELWGDYGYTF; clone_size: -; v_call: TRBV19; d_call: -; j_call: TRBJ1-2
cdr3_nt: TGTGCCAGCTCACCACGTCGGACAGGGAACCAAGAGACCCAGTACTTC; cdr3_aa: CASSPRRTGNQETQYF; clone_size: -; v_call: TRBV18; d_call: TRBD1; j_call: TRBJ2-5
cdr3_nt: TGTGCCAGCAACCCTTCCGGGGAAGATTCACCCCTCCACTTT; cdr3_aa: CASNPSGEDSPLHF; clone_size: -; v_call: TRBV6-6; d_call: -; j_call: TRBJ1-6
cdr3_nt: TGTGCCAGCAGCGTAGGGGCAGCTACCGCTAACTATGGCTACACCTTC; cdr3_aa: CASSVGAATANYGYTF; clone_size: -; v_call: TRBV9; d_call: -; j_call: TRBJ1-2